This is a list of T cell receptor beta chains from one sample in a study of T-cell reconstitution after alpha-beta-depleted transplantation in children. MiXCR was run by TCRdb on the PCR reads, yielding one entry per CDR3 protein. The data contain approximately 800,000 distinct CDR3 sequences, 16% of them singletons. The sequences come from PBMCs, mostly from graft donor cells, collected 360 days after TCRalphabeta/CD19-depleted stem cell transplant. These receptors came from a male patient younger than 18 who had a stem cell transplant for acute lymphoblastic leukemia, so the T cells may come from the graft donor. The CDR3 runs from the conserved cysteine through the conserved F or W. D genes are given only for firm matches. Only part of the rows carry a size: once, few, many, or a class if the clone is expanded.

J: TRBJ2-3; V: TRBV7-2; size: .; D: .; CDR3: CASSLPLGFTDTQYF; DNA: TGTGCCAGCAGCCTACCCTTGGGCTTCACAGATACGCAGTATTTT
J: TRBJ1-3; V: TRBV6-1; size: many; D: .; CDR3: CASSQGQSGNTIYF; DNA: TGTGCCAGCAGTCAAGGACAGTCTGGAAACACCATATATTTT
J: TRBJ2-1; V: TRBV2; size: .; D: TRBD2; CDR3: CASKLLAGDEQFF; DNA: TGTGCCAGCAAGCTACTAGCGGGCGATGAGCAGTTCTTC
J: TRBJ2-3; V: TRBV4-2; size: few; D: TRBD2; CDR3: CASSQPAGGTDTQYF; DNA: TGTGCCAGCAGCCAGCCAGCGGGAGGGACAGATACGCAGTATTTT
J: TRBJ2-3; V: TRBV20-1; size: few; D: TRBD2; CDR3: CSAALVAGRTDTQYF; DNA: TGCAGTGCCGCACTTGTAGCGGGAAGGACAGATACGCAGTATTTT
J: TRBJ2-7; V: TRBV3-1; size: .; D: .; CDR3: CASSHPYSYEQYF; DNA: TGTGCCAGCAGCCATCCCTACTCCTACGAGCAGTACTTC
J: TRBJ2-1; V: TRBV19; size: .; D: TRBD2; CDR3: CASRRREGEQFF; DNA: TGTGCCAGTAGACGGCGGGAGGGTGAGCAGTTCTTC
J: TRBJ2-1; V: TRBV20-1; size: .; D: TRBD2; CDR3: CSASWSGGADEQFF; DNA: TGCAGTGCTAGCTGGAGCGGGGGGGCGGATGAGCAGTTCTTC
J: TRBJ2-1; V: TRBV9; size: few; D: .; CDR3: CASSVDGWSKQFF; DNA: TGTGCCAGCAGCGTCGATGGTTGGTCGAAGCAGTTCTTC
J: TRBJ2-2; V: TRBV18; size: .; D: .; CDR3: CASSPSEPGRELFF; DNA: TGTGCCAGCTCACCGTCAGAGCCTGGGCGGGAGCTGTTTTTT
J: TRBJ2-3; V: TRBV7-3; size: few; D: TRBD2; CDR3: CASSGAGGGADTQYF; DNA: TGTGCCAGCAGCGGAGCCGGGGGGGGCGCAGATACGCAGTATTTT
J: TRBJ2-7; V: TRBV19; size: .; D: TRBD2; CDR3: CASSIAGGPTYEQYF; DNA: TGTGCCAGTAGTATAGCGGGAGGGCCCACCTACGAGCAGTACTTC
J: TRBJ1-1; V: TRBV6-1; size: few; D: .; CDR3: CASNRVGVPVGAFF; DNA: TGTGCCAGCAACCGGGTAGGGGTCCCGGTGGGAGCTTTCTTT
J: TRBJ2-3; V: TRBV7-3; size: once; D: .; CDR3: CASSPQYLAHTDTQYF; DNA: TGTGCCAGCAGCCCCCAATATCTAGCCCACACAGATACGCAGTATTTT
J: TRBJ2-7; V: TRBV5-1; size: .; D: .; CDR3: CASSFTGYVSEQYF; DNA: TGCGCCAGCAGCTTCACAGGATATGTCTCCGAGCAGTACTTC
J: TRBJ1-1; V: TRBV2; size: few; D: TRBD1; CDR3: CASSGQGGATEAFF; DNA: TGTGCCAGCAGTGGACAGGGAGGGGCCACTGAAGCTTTCTTT
J: TRBJ2-7; V: TRBV6-1; size: .; D: .; CDR3: CASSPGVQGSLYEQYF; DNA: TGTGCCAGCAGCCCGGGGGTACAGGGGTCCCTCTACGAGCAGTACTTC
J: TRBJ2-7; V: TRBV7-8; size: few; D: .; CDR3: CASINPRTGAHTYEQYF; DNA: TGTGCCAGCATCAACCCTCGGACCGGGGCTCATACCTACGAGCAGTACTTC
J: TRBJ1-5; V: TRBV12-3/TRBV12-4; size: few; D: TRBD1; CDR3: CASSPGGTGVYQPQHF; DNA: TGTGCCAGCAGTCCGGGTGGGACAGGGGTTTATCAGCCCCAGCATTTT
J: TRBJ2-7; V: TRBV12-3/TRBV12-4; size: .; D: .; CDR3: CASSLLRHEQYF; DNA: TGTGCCAGCAGTTTATTGCGGCACGAGCAGTACTTC
J: TRBJ2-7; V: TRBV2; size: .; D: .; CDR3: CASSAQFGRAYEQYF; DNA: TGTGCCAGCAGTGCTCAGTTCGGGCGAGCTTACGAGCAGTACTTC
J: TRBJ2-7; V: TRBV12-3/TRBV12-4; size: many; D: .; CDR3: CASRTTGPRSEQYF; DNA: TGTGCCAGCAGAACCACAGGGCCCCGCTCTGAGCAGTACTTC
J: TRBJ2-7; V: TRBV20-1; size: .; D: .; CDR3: CSAMGVAYEQYF; DNA: TGCAGTGCGATGGGGGTTGCTTACGAGCAGTACTTC
J: TRBJ1-1; V: TRBV9; size: many; D: TRBD1; CDR3: CASSPRSSGELTGRSEAFF; DNA: TGTGCCAGCAGCCCCCGTAGTAGTGGAGAATTGACAGGGAGGAGTGAAGCTTTCTTT
J: TRBJ2-7; V: TRBV5-1; size: .; D: TRBD2; CDR3: CASSSTSGRAKSYEQYF; DNA: TGCGCCAGCAGCTCCACTAGCGGGAGGGCCAAGTCCTACGAGCAGTACTTC
J: TRBJ2-6; V: TRBV14; size: .; D: .; CDR3: CASSQGHRDNLYSGANVLTF; DNA: TGTGCCAGCAGCCAAGGGCACAGGGACAATCTATACTCTGGGGCCAACGTCCTGACTTTC
J: TRBJ2-1; V: TRBV5-1; size: many; D: .; CDR3: CASSATKAASSYNEQFF; DNA: TGCGCCAGCAGCGCCACTAAAGCTGCTAGCTCCTACAATGAGCAGTTCTTC
J: TRBJ2-7; V: TRBV5-1; size: .; D: .; CDR3: CASSLGERDREQYF; DNA: TGCGCCAGCAGCCTTGGGGAGAGGGATAGGGAGCAGTACTTC
J: TRBJ2-3; V: TRBV5-1; size: .; D: .; CDR3: CASSLWLSTSTDTQYF; DNA: TGCGCCAGCAGCTTGTGGCTCTCCACCTCCACAGATACGCAGTATTTT
J: TRBJ1-6; V: TRBV21-1; size: few; D: .; CDR3: CASSSGTGQGASYNSPLHF; DNA: TGTGCCAGCAGCTCCGGGACAGGGCAGGGGGCCTCCTATAATTCACCCCTCCACTTT
J: TRBJ2-7; V: TRBV12-3/TRBV12-4; size: .; D: .; CDR3: CASSFASEIPYEQYF; DNA: TGTGCCAGCAGTTTTGCTAGCGAGATTCCCTACGAGCAGTACTTC
J: TRBJ2-5; V: TRBV7-8; size: .; D: .; CDR3: CASSHLKGAQETQYF; DNA: TGTGCCAGCAGCCACCTGAAGGGCGCCCAAGAGACCCAGTACTTC
J: TRBJ2-7; V: TRBV7-9; size: few; D: .; CDR3: CASSTDGNYEQYF; DNA: TGTGCCAGCAGCACCGACGGGAACTACGAGCAGTACTTC
J: TRBJ2-1; V: TRBV29-1; size: .; D: TRBD2; CDR3: CSVEDGTSAHNEQFF; DNA: TGCAGCGTTGAAGACGGAACTAGCGCACACAATGAGCAGTTCTTC
J: TRBJ2-3; V: TRBV29-1; size: many; D: .; CDR3: CSVGLGTDTQYF; DNA: TGCAGCGTTGGCCTGGGAACAGATACGCAGTATTTT
J: TRBJ2-1; V: TRBV4-1; size: few; D: TRBD2; CDR3: CASSPTPGLAGASYNEQFF; DNA: TGCGCCAGCAGCCCTACACCGGGACTAGCGGGAGCCTCCTACAATGAGCAGTTCTTC
J: TRBJ2-7; V: TRBV5-1; size: many; D: .; CDR3: CASSRVDTRHDEQYF; DNA: TGCGCCAGCAGCCGGGTGGACACCCGTCACGACGAGCAGTACTTC